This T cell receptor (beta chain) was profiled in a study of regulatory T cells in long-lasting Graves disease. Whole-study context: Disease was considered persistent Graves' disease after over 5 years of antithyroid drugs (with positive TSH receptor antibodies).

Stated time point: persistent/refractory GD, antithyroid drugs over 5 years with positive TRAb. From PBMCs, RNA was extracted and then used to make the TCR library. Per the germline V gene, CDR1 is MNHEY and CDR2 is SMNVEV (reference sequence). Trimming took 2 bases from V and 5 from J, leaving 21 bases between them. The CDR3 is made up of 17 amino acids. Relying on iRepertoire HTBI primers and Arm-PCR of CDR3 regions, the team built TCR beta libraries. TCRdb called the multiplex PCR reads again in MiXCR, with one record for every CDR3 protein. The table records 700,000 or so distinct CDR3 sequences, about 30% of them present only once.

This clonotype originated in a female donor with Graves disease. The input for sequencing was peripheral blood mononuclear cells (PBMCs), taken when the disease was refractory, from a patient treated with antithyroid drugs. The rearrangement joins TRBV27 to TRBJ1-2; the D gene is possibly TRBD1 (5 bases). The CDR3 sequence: CASSLSVGQGAPYGYTF. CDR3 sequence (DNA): TGTGCCAGCAGTTTAAGCGTGGGCCAGGGCGCCCCTTATGGCTACACCTTC.